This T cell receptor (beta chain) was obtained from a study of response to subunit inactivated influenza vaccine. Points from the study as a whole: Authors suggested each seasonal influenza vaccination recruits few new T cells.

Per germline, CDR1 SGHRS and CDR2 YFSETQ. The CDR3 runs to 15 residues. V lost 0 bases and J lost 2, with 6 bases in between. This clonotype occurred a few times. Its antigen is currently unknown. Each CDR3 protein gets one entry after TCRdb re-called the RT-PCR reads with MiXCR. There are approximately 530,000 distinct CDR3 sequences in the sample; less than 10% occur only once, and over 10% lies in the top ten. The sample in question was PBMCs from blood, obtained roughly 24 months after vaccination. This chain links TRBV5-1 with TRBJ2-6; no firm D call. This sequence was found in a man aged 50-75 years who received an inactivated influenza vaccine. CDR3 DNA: TGCGCCAGCAGCTTGGAGATTGCTGGGGCCAACGTCCTGACTTTC. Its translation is CASSLEIAGANVLTF.